The clone carrying this TCR beta chain showed up just a few times. This entry belongs to a study of cytomegalovirus exposure and HLA in healthy donors. Primers: 60 Vbeta forward and 13 Jbeta reverse. The method was immunoSEQ multiplex PCR; TCRdb's version includes in-frame clones alone and lacks a portion of them. Of under 150,000 clones listed, around four fifths are singletons. This CDR3 is built from 14 residues. Germline V gives CDR1 MGHDK, CDR2 SYGVNS. The sequence derives from a male donor in good health and CMV-seropositive. Material: PBMCs. The rearrangement uses TRBV25-1 and TRBJ2-5; 7 positions match TRBD1. Gene TRBJ2-7 matches the end of the DNA better, so the J call may be wrong. The CDR3 protein is CASSEPGDSHEQYF. The CDR3 DNA follows: TGTGCCAGCAGTGAACCAGGGGACAGTCACGAGCAGTACTTC.